The table lists the clone carrying this TCR beta chain with a few counts. Method: immunoSEQ multiplex PCR; TCRdb's copy keeps in-frame clones and lacks some. The sample includes about 370,000 clones, more than 70% of them seen just once. The sample belongs to a study of blood T cell repertoires in COVID-19. The specimen was peripheral blood. This sequence was found in a young woman with COVID-19, enrolled during active disease.

The CDR3 nucleotides are TGTGCCTGGAGACCACCGGGACAGGGGGATCAGCCCCAGCATTTT. Protein product: CAWRPPGQGDQPQHF. The V gene is TRBV30, the J gene TRBJ1-5; 11 bases align to TRBD1. V shed 3 bases, J shed 5 bases, and the junction held 6 bases outside the gene matches. Germline V gene lookup returns CDR1 GTSNPN and CDR2 SVGIG (reference sequence). CDR3 length: 15 residues.